This T cell receptor beta chain is from a study of blood T cell repertoires in COVID-19. Background on the study: Sites in the United States, Italy and Spain provided acute and convalescent COVID-19 samples. T cells, B-cell-depleted T cells, or PBMCs supplied cDNA or gDNA.

Germline V gene sequence: CDR1 SGHVS, CDR2 FNYEAQ. The V gene end was trimmed by 5 bases and the J gene end by 6 bases; junction bases not matched to a gene: 13. The CDR3 contains 17 residues. In the source study's methods: Quantification of nucleated cells was approximated via reference gene primer amplification. Here immunoSEQ multiplex PCR was the method, and the copy in TCRdb shows in-frame clones only, minus some. Clone size and V and J calls were adopted from that table, with D and trimming inferred from the DNA. The table records approximately 670,000 clones, about 90% of them present only once.

This chain connects TRBV7-6 to TRBJ1-5; 10 nucleotides line up with TRBD1. The TCR was taken from a woman aged 18-29 years with acute or convalescent COVID-19. The sequenced sample was peripheral blood. CDR3 residues: CASSPSGTGVFSQPQHF. As DNA, the CDR3 is TGTGCCAGCAGCCCCTCCGGGACAGGGGTCTTTTCTCAGCCCCAGCATTTT.